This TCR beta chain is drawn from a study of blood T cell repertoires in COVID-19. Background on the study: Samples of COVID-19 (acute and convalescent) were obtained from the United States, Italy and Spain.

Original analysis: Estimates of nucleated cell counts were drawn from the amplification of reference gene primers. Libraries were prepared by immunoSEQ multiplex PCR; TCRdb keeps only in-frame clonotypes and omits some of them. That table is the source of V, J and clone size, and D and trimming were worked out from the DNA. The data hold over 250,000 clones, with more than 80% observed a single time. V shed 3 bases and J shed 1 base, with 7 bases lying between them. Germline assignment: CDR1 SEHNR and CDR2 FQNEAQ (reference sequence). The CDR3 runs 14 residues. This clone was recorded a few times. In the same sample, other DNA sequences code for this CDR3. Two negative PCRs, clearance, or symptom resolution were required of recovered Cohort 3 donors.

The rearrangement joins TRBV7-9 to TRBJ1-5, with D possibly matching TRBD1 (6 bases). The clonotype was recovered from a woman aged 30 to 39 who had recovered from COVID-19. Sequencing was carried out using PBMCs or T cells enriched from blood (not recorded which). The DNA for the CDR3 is TGTGCCAGCAGCTTGGGGGCGAGCAATCAGCCCCAGCATTTT. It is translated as CASSLGASNQPQHF.